This T cell receptor beta chain was recorded in a study of control samples from healthy donors and cancer patients. Assay: immunoSEQ multiplex PCR; the TCRdb copy retains only in-frame clones and omits some. The profile shows approximately 70,000 clones, approximately 86% of them singletons. Germline loops: CDR1 MNHNY, CDR2 SVGAGI (reference sequence). The CDR3 has 11 residues. V shed 6 bases and J shed 5 bases, with 5 bases lying between them. This clonotype was obtained from a man between 60 and 75 years old in good health. The material sequenced was blood. V is TRBV6-6 and J is TRBJ2-1, with no clear D. The CDR3 DNA sequence: TGTGCCAGCAGCTACCACAATGAGCAGTTCTTC. Translated, it gives CASSYHNEQFF.